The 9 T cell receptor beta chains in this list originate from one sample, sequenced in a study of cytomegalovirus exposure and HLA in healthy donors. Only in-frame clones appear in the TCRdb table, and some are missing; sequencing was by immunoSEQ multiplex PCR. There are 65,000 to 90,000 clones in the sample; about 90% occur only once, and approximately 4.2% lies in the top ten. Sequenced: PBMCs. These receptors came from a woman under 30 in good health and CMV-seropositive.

The CDR3 is CASSLVGTSGYEQYF. CDR3 bases: TGTGCCAGCAGCTTAGTGGGGACTAGCGGCTACGAGCAGTACTTC. The V and J genes are TRBV7-9 and TRBJ2-7; 11 nucleotides agree with TRBD2. Germline CDR1 and CDR2: SEHNR and FQNEAQ (reference sequence). J lost 3 bases, V lost 1 base, and 2 bases had no gene match. CDR3 length: 15 amino acids.

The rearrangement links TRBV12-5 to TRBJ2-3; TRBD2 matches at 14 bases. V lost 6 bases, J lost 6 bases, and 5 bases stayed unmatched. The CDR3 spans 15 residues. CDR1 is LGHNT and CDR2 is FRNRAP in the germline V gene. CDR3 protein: CASGQGLAGVDTQYF. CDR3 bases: TGTGCTAGTGGCCAGGGACTAGCGGGAGTGGATACGCAGTATTTT.

The DNA for the CDR3 is TGTGCCAGCAGCTTAGTGGCGGGAGGCAGTTCTGGGGCCAACGTCCTGACTTTC. Residues: CASSLVAGGSSGANVLTF. V gene TRBV7-2 combines with J gene TRBJ2-6; 8 bases are shared with TRBD2. The length of the CDR3 is 18 residues. With V trimmed by 1 base and J by 1 base, 6 bases remained unmatched. Germline lookup yields CDR1 SGHTA and CDR2 FQGNSA.

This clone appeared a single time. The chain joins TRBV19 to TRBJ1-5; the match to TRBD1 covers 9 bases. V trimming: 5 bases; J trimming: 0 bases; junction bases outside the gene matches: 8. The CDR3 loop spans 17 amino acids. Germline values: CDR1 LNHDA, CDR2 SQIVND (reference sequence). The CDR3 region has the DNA TGTGCCAGTAGTGTAAGGGACAGGGTATATAGCAATCAGCCCCAGCATTTT. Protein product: CASSVRDRVYSNQPQHF.

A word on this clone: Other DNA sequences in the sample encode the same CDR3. The DNA for the CDR3 is TGTGCCAGCAGCTTCCCTTCGTCGGGCACAGATACGCAGTATTTT. Amino acid sequence: CASSFPSSGTDTQYF. The chain links TRBV7-9 to TRBJ2-3; D is uncertain. The CDR3 covers 15 residues. V was shortened by 3 bases and J by 1 base, with 11 bases between the two germline ends. CDR1 and CDR2 from the germline V gene are SEHNR and FQNEAQ (reference sequence).

In DNA, the CDR3 is TGTGCCAGCAGTCACCTAGGCAGGGTGAACACTGAAGCTTTCTTT. It specifies CASSHLGRVNTEAFF. This chain joins TRBV27 and TRBJ1-1; possible D gene TRBD1, 5 bases. The CDR3 contains 15 residues. Trimming removed 5 bases at V and 0 bases at J, with 13 bases between. Germline values: CDR1 MNHEY, CDR2 SMNVEV (reference sequence).

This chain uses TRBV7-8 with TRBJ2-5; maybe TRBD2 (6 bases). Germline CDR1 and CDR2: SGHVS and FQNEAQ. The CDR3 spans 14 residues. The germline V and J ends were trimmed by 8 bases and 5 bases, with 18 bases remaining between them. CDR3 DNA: TGTGCCAGCCGGGCGGGGTGGGCCCAGGAGACCCAGTACTTC. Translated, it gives CASRAGWAQETQYF.

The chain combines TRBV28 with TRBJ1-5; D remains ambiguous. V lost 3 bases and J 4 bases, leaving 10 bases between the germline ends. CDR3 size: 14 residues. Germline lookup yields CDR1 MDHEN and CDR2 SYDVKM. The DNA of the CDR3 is TGTGCCAGCAGTTTGGTTACGGGGAATCAGCCCCAGCATTTT. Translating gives CASSLVTGNQPQHF.

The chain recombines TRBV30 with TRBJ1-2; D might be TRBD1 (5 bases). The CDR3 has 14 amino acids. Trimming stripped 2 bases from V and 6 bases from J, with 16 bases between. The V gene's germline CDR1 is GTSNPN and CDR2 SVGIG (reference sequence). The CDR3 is CAWSFTAGGNGYTF. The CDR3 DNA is TGTGCCTGGAGTTTCACAGCGGGGGGGAATGGCTACACCTTC.